The clone carrying this TCR beta chain was seen a handful of times. Antigen: not known. Trimming took 5 bases from V and 7 from J; bases not matched to a gene: 7. The CDR3 length is 15 residues. Germline CDR1 is SGHVS and CDR2 is FQNEAQ. Researchers used 5'RACE with constant-segment primers to make TCR alpha and TCR beta cDNA libraries that carry sample barcodes and UMIs. TCRdb passed the 5' RACE reads through MiXCR, listing each CDR3 protein once. The sample has roughly 320,000 distinct CDR3 sequences; around 27% are singletons. This entry belongs to a study of T-cell memory formation after mild COVID-19. Points from the study as a whole: Second-wave clones peaking on day 37 lacked confirmed SARS-CoV-2 specificity. Whereas later expanders leaned CD4+, clones contracting day 15 to 85 showed a balanced CD4/CD8 makeup. The study found contracting CD4+ clones mainly in CM and EM and contracting CD8+ clones in EMRA.

V gene TRBV7-8 combines with J gene TRBJ2-1; 11 bases align to TRBD2. The TCR originated in an adult woman who had mild COVID-19 (a few samples of this study predate the infection). Cell type and time point are not known. The sample comprised PBMCs or a T cell subset sorted from them (not recorded which). The DNA for the CDR3 is TGTGCCAGCAGCGAAACTAGCGGGAGATGGAATGAGCAGTTCTTC. It is translated as CASSETSGRWNEQFF.